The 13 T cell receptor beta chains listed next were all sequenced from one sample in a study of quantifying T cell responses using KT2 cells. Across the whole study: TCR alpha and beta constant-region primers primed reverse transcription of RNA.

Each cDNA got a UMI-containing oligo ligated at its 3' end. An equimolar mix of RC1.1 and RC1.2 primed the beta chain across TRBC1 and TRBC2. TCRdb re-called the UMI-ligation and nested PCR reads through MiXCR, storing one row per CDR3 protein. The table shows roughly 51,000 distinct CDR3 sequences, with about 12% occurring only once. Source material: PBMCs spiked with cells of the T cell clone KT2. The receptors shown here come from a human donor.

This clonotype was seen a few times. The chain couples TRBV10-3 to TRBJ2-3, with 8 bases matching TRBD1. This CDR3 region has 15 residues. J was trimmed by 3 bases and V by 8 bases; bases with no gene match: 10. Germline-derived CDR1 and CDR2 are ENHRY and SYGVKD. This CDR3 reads CAIRDRGEPTDTQYF. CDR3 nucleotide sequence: TGTGCCATCCGCGACAGGGGTGAACCTACAGATACGCAGTATTTT.

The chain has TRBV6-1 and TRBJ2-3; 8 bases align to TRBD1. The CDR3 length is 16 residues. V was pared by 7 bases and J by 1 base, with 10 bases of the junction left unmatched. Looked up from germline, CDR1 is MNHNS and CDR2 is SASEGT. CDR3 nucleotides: TGTGCCAGCAAGACCCGGACAGGGCCCGGCACAGATACGCAGTATTTT. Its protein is CASKTRTGPGTDTQYF.

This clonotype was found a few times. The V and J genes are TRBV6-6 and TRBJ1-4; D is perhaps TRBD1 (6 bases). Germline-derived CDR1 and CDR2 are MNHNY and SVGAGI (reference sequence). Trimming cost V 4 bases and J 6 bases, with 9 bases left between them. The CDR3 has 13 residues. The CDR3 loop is CASSFRGYEKLFF. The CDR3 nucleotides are TGTGCCAGCAGTTTCAGGGGTTATGAAAAACTGTTTTTT.

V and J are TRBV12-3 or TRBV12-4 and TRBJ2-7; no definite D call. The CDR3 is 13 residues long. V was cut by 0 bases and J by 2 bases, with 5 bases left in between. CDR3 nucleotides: TGTGCCAGCAGTTTAGCGGATACCTACGAGCAGTACTTC. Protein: CASSLADTYEQYF.

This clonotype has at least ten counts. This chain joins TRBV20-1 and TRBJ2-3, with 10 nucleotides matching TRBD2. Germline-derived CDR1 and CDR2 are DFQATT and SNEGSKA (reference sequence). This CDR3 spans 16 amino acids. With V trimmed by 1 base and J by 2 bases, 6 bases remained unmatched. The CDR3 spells CSARVSSGGLTDTQYF. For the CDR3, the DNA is TGCAGTGCTAGAGTGTCTAGCGGGGGCCTCACAGATACGCAGTATTTT.

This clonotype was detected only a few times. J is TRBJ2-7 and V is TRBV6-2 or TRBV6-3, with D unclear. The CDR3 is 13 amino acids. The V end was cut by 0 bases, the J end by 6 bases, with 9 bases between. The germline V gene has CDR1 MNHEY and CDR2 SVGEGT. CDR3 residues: CASSYSTTSEQYF. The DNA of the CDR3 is TGTGCCAGCAGTTACTCGACAACTTCCGAGCAGTACTTC.

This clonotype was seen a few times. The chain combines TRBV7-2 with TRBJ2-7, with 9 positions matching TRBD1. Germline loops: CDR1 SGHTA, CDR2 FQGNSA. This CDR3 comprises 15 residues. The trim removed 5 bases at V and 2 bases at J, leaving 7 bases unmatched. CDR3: CASSITGGETYEQYF. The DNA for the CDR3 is TGTGCCAGCAGCATCACAGGGGGCGAAACCTACGAGCAGTACTTC.

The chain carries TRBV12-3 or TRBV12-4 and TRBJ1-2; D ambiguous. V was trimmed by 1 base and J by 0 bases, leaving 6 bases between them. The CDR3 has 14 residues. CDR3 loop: CASSLGKANYGYTF. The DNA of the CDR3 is TGTGCCAGCAGTTTAGGGAAAGCTAACTATGGCTACACCTTC.

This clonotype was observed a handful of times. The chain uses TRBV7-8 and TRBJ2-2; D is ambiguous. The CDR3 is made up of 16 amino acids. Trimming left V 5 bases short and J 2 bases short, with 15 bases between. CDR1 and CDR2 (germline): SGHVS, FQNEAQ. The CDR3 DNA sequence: TGTGCCAGCAGCCAAGGCCCCCGGCTTAACACCGGGGAGCTGTTTTTT. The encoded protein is CASSQGPRLNTGELFF.

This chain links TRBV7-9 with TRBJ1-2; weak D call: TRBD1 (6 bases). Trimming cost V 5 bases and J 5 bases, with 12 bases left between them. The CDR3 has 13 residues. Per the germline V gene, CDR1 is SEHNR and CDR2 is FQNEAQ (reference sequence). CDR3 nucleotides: TGTGCCAGCAGCCGAGGACAGCATTATGGCTACACCTTC. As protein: CASSRGQHYGYTF.

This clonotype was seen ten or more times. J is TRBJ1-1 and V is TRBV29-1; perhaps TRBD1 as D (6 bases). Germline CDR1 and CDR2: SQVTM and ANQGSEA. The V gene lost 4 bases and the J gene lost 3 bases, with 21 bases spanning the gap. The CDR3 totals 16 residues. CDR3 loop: CSVVRISTGRHTEAFF. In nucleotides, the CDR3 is TGCAGCGTTGTAAGGATATCTACAGGGAGGCACACTGAAGCTTTCTTT.

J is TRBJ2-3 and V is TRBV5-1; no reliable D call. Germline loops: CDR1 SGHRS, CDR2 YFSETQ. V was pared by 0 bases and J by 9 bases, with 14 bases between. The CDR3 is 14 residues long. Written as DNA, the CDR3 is TGCGCCAGCAGCTTGGAATCCGACCGAGCGACGCAGTATTTT. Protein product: CASSLESDRATQYF.

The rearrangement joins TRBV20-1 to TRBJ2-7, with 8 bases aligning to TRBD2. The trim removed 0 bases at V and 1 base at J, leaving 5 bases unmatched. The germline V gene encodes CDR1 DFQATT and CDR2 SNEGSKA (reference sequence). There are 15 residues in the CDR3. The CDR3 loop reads CSARDRTSGSYEQYF. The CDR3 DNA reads TGCAGTGCTAGAGATCGAACTAGCGGTTCCTACGAGCAGTACTTC.